This T cell receptor beta chain originates from a study of blood T cell repertoires in COVID-19. Study background: Sites in the United States, Italy and Spain provided acute and convalescent COVID-19 samples.

Authors' analysis steps: Reference gene primer amplification in the assay estimated nucleated cell counts. Profiling relied on immunoSEQ multiplex PCR, and the TCRdb table lists in-frame clones only, not all of them. D and trimming were read from the DNA, whereas the V and J calls and clone size are those reported in that table. The sample holds about 180,000 clones, approximately 85% seen once. Living in 24 US areas, the participants were between 18 and 89 years of age. The CDR3 runs to 16 residues. The J segment lost 5 bases and the V segment lost 0 bases, leaving 3 bases of the junction unmatched. The V gene's germline CDR1 is MDHEN and CDR2 SYDVKM.

Sample: PBMCs or T cells enriched from blood (not recorded which). This clonotype originated in a man aged 40-55 years who had recovered from COVID-19. The chain carries TRBV28 and TRBJ1-5; TRBD1 agrees at 11 bases. In nucleotides, the CDR3 is TGTGCCAGCAGTTTATGGAAGGGACAGGGGGATCAGCCCCAGCATTTT. This translates into CASSLWKGQGDQPQHF.